This TCR beta chain was retrieved from a study of beta chain features in type 1 diabetes. This clone was picked up a small number of times. Antigen unknown. Of the isolated RNA, all was reverse transcribed, and so the sequenced material was expressed TCRB transcripts. Sequenced by immunoSEQ multiplex PCR; TCRdb stores in-frame clones only, minus some. Among 500,000 to 850,000 clones listed, about an eighth were seen once. Sorted populations were all over 98% pure. Broader study findings: The study found moderately but significantly shorter TCRB CDR3s in all four CD4+ subsets of Type 1 diabetes patients. Patients with type 1 diabetes carried fewer insertions and had more deletions at their VDJ junctions.

The germline V gene has CDR1 SGHNT and CDR2 YYREEE (reference sequence). V was shortened by 0 bases and J by 6 bases, with 12 bases between the two germline ends. The CDR3 has 14 residues. Source material: naive CD4+ T cells from blood. The receptor comes from a man younger than 30 with type 1 diabetes. The V gene is TRBV5-4, the J gene TRBJ1-2; tentatively, D is TRBD1 (5 bases). CDR3 sequence reads: CASSLVREEDGYTF. The CDR3 DNA reads TGTGCCAGCAGCTTGGTCAGGGAGGAGGATGGCTACACCTTC. The whole variable domain, filled in from reference TRBV5-4 and TRBJ1-2, reads ETGVTQSPTHLIKTRGQQVTLRCSSQSGHNTVSWYQQALGQGPQFIFQYYREEENGRGNFPPRFSGLQFPNYSSELNVNALELDDSALYLCASSLVREEDGYTFGSGTRLTVV.